This T cell receptor (beta chain) is from a study of cytomegalovirus exposure and HLA in healthy donors. Study at large: A prior study identified 110 million or so unique TCR beta sequences from roughly 180 million T cells. Study findings and constraints: In a later analysis, a genetic analysis reported fewer productive-TCR N-insertions in an Asian-associated ancestry cluster than the cohort average. Reported performance of the classifier showed diagnosis of cytomegalovirus status with high specificity and sensitivity.

Primers: 60 Vbeta forward and 13 Jbeta reverse. Some clones are missing from TCRdb's copy, which holds only in-frame ones; the method was immunoSEQ multiplex PCR. The sample lists about 130,000 clones; about four fifths were seen once. The CDR3 contains 13 residues. The ends were cut back, 5 bases at V and 6 bases at J, with 14 bases in the middle. Germline loops: CDR1 LNHDA, CDR2 SQIVND (reference sequence). As regards this clone: Its specificity is not known.

The sample comprised PBMCs. This TCR came from a human donor in good health. The V and J genes are TRBV19 and TRBJ2-7, with D perhaps TRBD1 (6 bases). CDR3 region: CASSDVGAAEQYF. CDR3 DNA: TGTGCCAGTAGTGACGTGGGGGCCGCCGAGCAGTACTTC.